This TCR beta chain comes out of a study of T cell responses to AZD1222 COVID-19 vaccine. Clones were sequenced by immunoSEQ multiplex PCR, and TCRdb holds only the in-frame ones, with some missing. The table has 150,000 or so clones, 85% to 95% seen once. CDR3 length: 15 residues. Unmatched junction bases numbered 9, after V lost 2 bases and J lost 9 bases. Germline V gene data show CDR1 as SGHDN and CDR2 as FVKESK. Sequenced here: peripheral blood, sampled 28 days after the second AZD1222 dose. The TCR originated in an adult who received the AZD1222 COVID-19 vaccine. The V call is TRBV14, the J call TRBJ2-3; TRBD2 matches 9 bases. The CDR3: CASSQRASGTGTQYF. Here the CDR3 DNA reads TGTGCCAGCAGCCAACGGGCTAGCGGGACGGGAACGCAGTATTTT. Together with reference TRBV14 and TRBJ2-3, the CDR3 gives the full variable domain: EAGVTQFPSHSVIEKGQTVTLRCDPISGHDNLYWYRRVMGKEIKFLLHFVKESKQDESGMPNNRFLAERTGGTYSTLKVQPAELEDSGVYFCASSQRASGTGTQYFGPGTRLTVL.